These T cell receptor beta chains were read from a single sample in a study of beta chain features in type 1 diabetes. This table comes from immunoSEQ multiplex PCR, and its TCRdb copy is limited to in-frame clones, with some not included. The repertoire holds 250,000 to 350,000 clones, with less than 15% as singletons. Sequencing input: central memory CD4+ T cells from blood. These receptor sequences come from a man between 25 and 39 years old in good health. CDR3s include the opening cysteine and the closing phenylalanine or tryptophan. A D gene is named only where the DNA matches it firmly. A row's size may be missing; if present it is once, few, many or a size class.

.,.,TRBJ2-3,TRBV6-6,TGTGCCAGCAGTTATGGGACGGGGGGCACAGATACGCAGTATTTT,CASSYGTGGTDTQYF
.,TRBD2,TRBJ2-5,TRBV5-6,TGTGCCAGCAGCTCGGGGGGGTCCCAGTACTTC,CASSSGGSQYF
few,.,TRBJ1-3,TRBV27,TGTGCCAGCAGTTTATCGAACGCGGGCATGACTGGAAACACCATATATTTT,CASSLSNAGMTGNTIYF
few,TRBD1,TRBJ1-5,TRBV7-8,TGTGCCAGCAGCTTATATCGGACAGGGGACCAGCCCCAGCATTTT,CASSLYRTGDQPQHF
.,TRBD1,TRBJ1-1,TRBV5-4,TGTGCCAGCAGCTGGATAGACAGGGCCACTGAAGCTTTCTTT,CASSWIDRATEAFF
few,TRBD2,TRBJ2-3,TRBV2,TGTGCCAGCACTAAGCGGGAGCTCGCAGATACGCAGTATTTT,CASTKRELADTQYF
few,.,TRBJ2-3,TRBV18,TGTGCCAGCTCACCAACAGTAACAGATACGCAGTATTTT,CASSPTVTDTQYF
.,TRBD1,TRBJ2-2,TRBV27,TGTGCCAGCAGGACGCAGGGGACAGGGGGCACCGGGGAGCTGTTTTTT,CASRTQGTGGTGELFF
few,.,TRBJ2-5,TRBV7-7,TGTGCCAGCAGCCAACCCGGGGGGCGGGAAGAGACCCAGTACTTC,CASSQPGGREETQYF
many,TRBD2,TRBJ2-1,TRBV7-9,TGTGCCAGCAGATTGCGGGGGACTTACAATGAGCAGTTCTTC,CASRLRGTYNEQFF
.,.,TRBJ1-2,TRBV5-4,TGTGCCAGCAGCCCGAGGACCGAGAATAACTATGGCTACACCTTC,CASSPRTENNYGYTF
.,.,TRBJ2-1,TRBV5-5,TGTGCCAGCAGCTTGAACGGTCTAGACAATGAGCAGTTCTTC,CASSLNGLDNEQFF
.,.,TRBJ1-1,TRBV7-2,TGTGCCAGCAGCTTACAGGGCGCGCCTCTAACTGAAGCTTTCTTT,CASSLQGAPLTEAFF
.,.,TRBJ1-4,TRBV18,TGTGCCAGCTCCGCACCCTGGACACGTGCGGAAAAACTGTTTTTT,CASSAPWTRAEKLFF
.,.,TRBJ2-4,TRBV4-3,TGCGCCAGCAGCCAAGATTACAGAGAGGGCAAAAACATTCAGTACTTC,CASSQDYREGKNIQYF
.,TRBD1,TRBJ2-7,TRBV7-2,TGTGCCAGCAGCCGTGACAGGGGAGACTACGAGCAGTACTTC,CASSRDRGDYEQYF
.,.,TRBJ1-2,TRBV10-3,TGTGCCACGAGGGGAGCAGACAGCAACTATGGCTACACCTTC,CATRGADSNYGYTF
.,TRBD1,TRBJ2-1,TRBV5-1,TGCGCCAGCAGCAAAGGGACAGCCAACAATGAGCAGTTCTTC,CASSKGTANNEQFF
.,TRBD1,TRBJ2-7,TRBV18,TGTGCCAGCTCACCCCGCGAACAGGGGCCGACCTACGAGCAGTACTTC,CASSPREQGPTYEQYF
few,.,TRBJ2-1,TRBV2,TGTGCCAGCAATCAAAGGGGGAGGGTCGTCAATGAGCAGTTCTTC,CASNQRGRVVNEQFF